The 10 T cell receptor beta chains given below trace back to one sample, sequenced in a study of preoperative IRX-2 immunotherapy in early breast cancer. TCRdb's table, derived via immunoSEQ multiplex PCR, lists solely in-frame clones and lacks some. The table records roughly 57,000 clones, around 94% of them present only once. Treatment of the sample: preoperative locoregional IRX-2 cytokine immunotherapy. This specimen was acquired from a patient treated with IRX-2 immunotherapy. These receptors came from a human donor with breast cancer.

This chain joins TRBV7-8 and TRBJ1-1; TRBD1 matches at 7 bases. Germline V lookup: CDR1 SGHVS, CDR2 FQNEAQ. This CDR3 has 12 residues. The V gene end was trimmed by 4 bases and the J gene end by 7 bases; junction bases not matched to a gene: 3. Here the CDR3 DNA reads TGTGCCAGCAGCTCCTGGGACAGTGAAGCTTTCTTT. Protein: CASSSWDSEAFF.

The genes are TRBV6-5 and TRBJ1-6, with a tentative D call TRBD1 (5 bases). Germline assignment: CDR1 MNHEY and CDR2 SVGAGI. This CDR3 is 12 amino acids long. V shed 9 bases and J shed 6 bases, with 9 bases lying between them. The CDR3 bases are TGTGCCAGTCAGGGAGGTAATTCACCCCTCCACTTT. This sequence encodes CASQGGNSPLHF.

The CDR3 DNA sequence: TGTGCCAGCAGCGTAGGTGGGGATACACCCAATTCACCCCTCCACTTT. It translates to CASSVGGDTPNSPLHF. The rearrangement joins TRBV9 to TRBJ1-6; D remains ambiguous. Germline V gene lookup returns CDR1 SGDLS and CDR2 YYNGEE. Trimming left V 0 bases short and J 7 bases short, with 14 bases between. This CDR3 has 16 residues.

The chain couples TRBV28 to TRBJ2-7, with D hard to call. Trimming removed 3 bases from V and 4 bases from J, with 4 bases in between. There are 11 residues in the CDR3. CDR1 is MDHEN and CDR2 is SYDVKM in the germline V gene. The CDR3 nucleotides are TGTGCCAGCAGTTTTCATTACGAGCAGTACTTC. Translated, it gives CASSFHYEQYF. The whole variable domain, remainder taken from reference TRBV28 and TRBJ2-7, is DVKVTQSSRYLVKRTGEKVFLECVQDMDHENMFWYRQDPGLGLRLIYFSYDVKMKEKGDIPEGYSVSREKKERFSLILESASTNQTSMYLCASSFHYEQYFGPGTRLTVT.

V usage is TRBV2 and J usage is TRBJ2-5; 7 bases are shared with TRBD2. This CDR3 spans 15 amino acids. Losses at the gene ends were 5 bases for V and 0 bases for J; bases not matched to a gene: 6. Looked up from germline, CDR1 is SNHLY and CDR2 is FYNNEI. Here the CDR3 DNA reads TGTGCCAGCAGTCCCATGGGGGGGGACCAAGAGACCCAGTACTTC. It specifies CASSPMGGDQETQYF.

The chain couples TRBV4-2 to TRBJ2-3; D remains unclear. Germline V gives CDR1 LGHNA, CDR2 YNFKEQ. There are 14 residues in the CDR3. V gave up 4 bases and J gave up 4 bases, with 12 bases separating them. The CDR3 loop is CASSPPRWPDTQYF. For the CDR3, the DNA is TGTGCCAGCAGCCCCCCACGGTGGCCAGATACGCAGTATTTT.

The chain carries TRBV29-1 and TRBJ2-3; D tentatively reads TRBD1 or TRBD2 (5 bases each). The V end was cut by 7 bases, the J end by 1 base, with 15 bases between. Germline V CDR1 and CDR2: SQVTM, ANQGSEA. The CDR3 contains 14 residues. The CDR3 DNA is TGCAGCGCCGGGGCCAGGGTGGGCACAGATACGCAGTATTTT. Translation gives CSAGARVGTDTQYF.

A word on this clone: Different DNA sequences within this sample yield the same CDR3. This chain uses TRBV5-1 with TRBJ2-2; no definite D call. Germline CDR1 and CDR2: SGHRS and YFSETQ. Deletions cut 4 bases from V and 2 bases from J, with 3 bases between. This CDR3 comprises 12 residues. The CDR3, as DNA: TGCGCCAGCAGCCCTAACACCGGGGAGCTGTTTTTT. Encoded protein: CASSPNTGELFF.

The CDR3 protein is CSVDSSGRVSYNEQFF. The CDR3 nucleotides read TGCAGCGTTGACTCTAGCGGGAGGGTGTCCTACAATGAGCAGTTCTTC. This chain joins TRBV29-1 and TRBJ2-1, with TRBD2 matching over 12 bases. With V trimmed by 3 bases and J by 1 base, 4 bases remained unmatched. The CDR3 runs 16 residues. Germline V lookup: CDR1 SQVTM, CDR2 ANQGSEA.

The rearrangement links TRBV20-1 to TRBJ2-1; D call uncertain. The CDR3 extends over 11 amino acids. CDR1 is DFQATT and CDR2 is SNEGSKA in the germline V gene (reference sequence). Trimming left V 2 bases short and J 7 bases short, with 6 bases between. CDR3 bases: TGCAGTGCTAGATCTCCTAATGAGCAGTTCTTC. Residues: CSARSPNEQFF.